This TCR beta chain is drawn from a study of T cell responses to AZD1222 COVID-19 vaccine. This CDR3 spans 15 amino acids. Germline loops: CDR1 LGHDT, CDR2 YNNKEL (reference sequence). Losses at the gene ends were 6 bases for V and 3 bases for J; bases not matched to a gene: 6. Concerning this clone itself: Its matching antigen is unknown.

Study-wide results and limits: Donor demographics were predominantly white British with a female majority; clonal diversity may be underestimated.

Measured with immunoSEQ multiplex PCR; TCRdb has only the in-frame clones, and not every one. The sample holds more than 75,000 clones, approximately 83% seen once. The receptor comes from an adult who received the AZD1222 COVID-19 vaccine. Source: peripheral blood, taken 28 days after the second AZD1222 dose. V usage is TRBV3-1 (or the pseudogene TRBV3-2) and J usage is TRBJ1-1, with TRBD1 matching over 11 bases. The CDR3 DNA sequence: TGTGCCAGCAGTCCCGGGACAGGGGGATACACTGAAGCTTTCTTT. Protein sequence: CASSPGTGGYTEAFF.